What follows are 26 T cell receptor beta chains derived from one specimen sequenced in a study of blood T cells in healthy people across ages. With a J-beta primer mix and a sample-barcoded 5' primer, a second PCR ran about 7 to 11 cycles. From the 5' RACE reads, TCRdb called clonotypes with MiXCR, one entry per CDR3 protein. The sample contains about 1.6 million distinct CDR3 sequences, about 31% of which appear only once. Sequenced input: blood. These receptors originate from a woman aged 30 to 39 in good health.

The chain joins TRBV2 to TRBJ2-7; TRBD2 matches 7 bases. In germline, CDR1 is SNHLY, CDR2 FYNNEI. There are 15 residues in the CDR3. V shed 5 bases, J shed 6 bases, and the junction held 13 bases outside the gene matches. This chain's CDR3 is CASSTRGAGALEQYF. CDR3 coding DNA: TGTGCCAGCAGTACCCGTGGGGCGGGAGCCCTCGAGCAGTACTTC.

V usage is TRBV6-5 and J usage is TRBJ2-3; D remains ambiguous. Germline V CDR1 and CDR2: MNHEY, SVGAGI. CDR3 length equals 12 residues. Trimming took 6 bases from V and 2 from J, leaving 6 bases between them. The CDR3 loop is CASRKATDTQYF. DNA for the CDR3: TGTGCCAGCAGAAAGGCCACAGATACGCAGTATTTT.

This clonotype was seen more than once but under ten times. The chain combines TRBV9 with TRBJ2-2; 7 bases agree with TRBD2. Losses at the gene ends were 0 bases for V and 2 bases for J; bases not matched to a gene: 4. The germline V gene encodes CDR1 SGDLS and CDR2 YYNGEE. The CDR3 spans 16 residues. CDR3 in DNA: TGTGCCAGCAGCGTAGTGCGGGGGATTAACACCGGGGAGCTGTTTTTT. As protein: CASSVVRGINTGELFF.

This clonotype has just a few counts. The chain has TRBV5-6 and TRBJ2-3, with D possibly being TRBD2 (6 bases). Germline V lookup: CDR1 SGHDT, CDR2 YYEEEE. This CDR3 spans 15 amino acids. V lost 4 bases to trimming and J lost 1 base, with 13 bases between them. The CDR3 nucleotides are TGTGCCAGCAGCACGGCGGGGTCGCGCACAGATACGCAGTATTTT. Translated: CASSTAGSRTDTQYF. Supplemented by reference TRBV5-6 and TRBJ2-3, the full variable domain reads DAGVTQSPTHLIKTRGQQVTLRCSPKSGHDTVSWYQQALGQGPQFIFQYYEEEERQRGNFPDRFSGHQFPNYSSELNVNALLLGDSALYLCASSTAGSRTDTQYFGPGTRLTVL.

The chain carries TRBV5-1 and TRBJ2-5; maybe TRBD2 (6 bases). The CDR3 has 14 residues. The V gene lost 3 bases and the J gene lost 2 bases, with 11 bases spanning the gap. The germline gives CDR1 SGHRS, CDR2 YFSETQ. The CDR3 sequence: CASSSTSLQETQYF. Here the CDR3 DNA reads TGCGCCAGCAGCTCTACTAGCTTACAAGAGACCCAGTACTTC.

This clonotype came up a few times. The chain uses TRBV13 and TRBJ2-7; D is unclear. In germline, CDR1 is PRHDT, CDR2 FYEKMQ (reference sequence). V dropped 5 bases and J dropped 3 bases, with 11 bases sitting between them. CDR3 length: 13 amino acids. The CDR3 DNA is TGTGCCAGCAGCCCCGACGGAAACTACGAGCAGTACTTC. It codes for CASSPDGNYEQYF.

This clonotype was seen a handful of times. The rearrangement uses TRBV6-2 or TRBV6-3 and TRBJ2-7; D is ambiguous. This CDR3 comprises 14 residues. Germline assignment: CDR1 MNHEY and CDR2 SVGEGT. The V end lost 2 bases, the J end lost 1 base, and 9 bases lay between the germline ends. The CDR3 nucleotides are TGTGCCAGCAGTTACACAGACGGATCCTACGAGCAGTACTTC. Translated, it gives CASSYTDGSYEQYF.

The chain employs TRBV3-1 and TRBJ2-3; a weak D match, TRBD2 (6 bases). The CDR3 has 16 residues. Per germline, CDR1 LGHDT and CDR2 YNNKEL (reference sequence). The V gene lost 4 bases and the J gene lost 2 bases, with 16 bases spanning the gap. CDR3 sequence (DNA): TGTGCCAGCAGCCCGACCGGACTAACCTTCACAGATACGCAGTATTTT. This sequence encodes CASSPTGLTFTDTQYF.

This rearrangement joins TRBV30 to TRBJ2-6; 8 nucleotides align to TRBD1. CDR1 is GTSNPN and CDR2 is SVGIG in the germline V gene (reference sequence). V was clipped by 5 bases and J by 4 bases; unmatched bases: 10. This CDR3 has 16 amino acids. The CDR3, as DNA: TGTGCCTGGGACAGGGGAGGTAGTTCCGGGGCCAACGTCCTGACTTTC. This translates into CAWDRGGSSGANVLTF.

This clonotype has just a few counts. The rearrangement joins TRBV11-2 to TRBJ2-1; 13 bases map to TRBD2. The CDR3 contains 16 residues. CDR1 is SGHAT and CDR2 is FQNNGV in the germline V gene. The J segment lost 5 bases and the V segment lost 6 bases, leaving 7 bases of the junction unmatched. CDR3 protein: CASRPTSGREHNEQFF. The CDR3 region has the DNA TGTGCCAGCAGACCTACTAGCGGGAGGGAGCACAATGAGCAGTTCTTC.

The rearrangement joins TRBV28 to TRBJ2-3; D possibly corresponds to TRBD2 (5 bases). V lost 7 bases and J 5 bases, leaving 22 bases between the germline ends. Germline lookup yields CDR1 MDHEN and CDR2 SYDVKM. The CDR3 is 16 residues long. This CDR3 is CASTTTGRRAGDTQYF. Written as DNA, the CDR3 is TGTGCCAGCACAACAACTGGCAGACGGGCGGGAGATACGCAGTATTTT. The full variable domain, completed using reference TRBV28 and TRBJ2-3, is DVKVTQSSRYLVKRTGEKVFLECVQDMDHENMFWYRQDPGLGLRLIYFSYDVKMKEKGDIPEGYSVSREKKERFSLILESASTNQTSMYLCASTTTGRRAGDTQYFGPGTRLTVL.

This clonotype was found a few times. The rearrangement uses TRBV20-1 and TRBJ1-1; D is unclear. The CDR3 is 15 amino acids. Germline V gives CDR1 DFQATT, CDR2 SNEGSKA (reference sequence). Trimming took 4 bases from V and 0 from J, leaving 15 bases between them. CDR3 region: CSAKTGTAMNTEAFF. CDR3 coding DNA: TGCAGTGCTAAAACGGGTACGGCGATGAACACTGAAGCTTTCTTT.

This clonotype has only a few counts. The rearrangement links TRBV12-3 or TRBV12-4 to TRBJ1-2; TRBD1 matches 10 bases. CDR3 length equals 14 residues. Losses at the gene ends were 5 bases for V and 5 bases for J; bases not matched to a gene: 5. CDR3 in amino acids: CASSGTGEIYGYTF. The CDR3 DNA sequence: TGTGCCAGCAGTGGGACAGGGGAGATTTATGGCTACACCTTC.

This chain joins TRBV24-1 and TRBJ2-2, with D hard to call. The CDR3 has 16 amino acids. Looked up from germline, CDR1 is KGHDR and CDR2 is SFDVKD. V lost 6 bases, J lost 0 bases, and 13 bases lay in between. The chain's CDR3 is CATSNHALTNTGELFF. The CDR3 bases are TGTGCCACCAGTAATCACGCCTTGACGAACACCGGGGAGCTGTTTTTT.

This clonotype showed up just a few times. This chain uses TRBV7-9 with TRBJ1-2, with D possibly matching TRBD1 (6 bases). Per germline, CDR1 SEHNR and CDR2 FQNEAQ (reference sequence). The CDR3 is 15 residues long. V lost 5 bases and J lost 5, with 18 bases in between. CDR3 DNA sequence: TGTGCCAGCAGCGGAAGCGGTCGGGGGGCATATGGCTACACCTTC. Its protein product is CASSGSGRGAYGYTF.

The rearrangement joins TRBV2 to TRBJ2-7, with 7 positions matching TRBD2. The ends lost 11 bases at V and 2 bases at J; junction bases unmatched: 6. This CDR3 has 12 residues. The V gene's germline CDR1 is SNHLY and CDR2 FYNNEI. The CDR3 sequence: CARGDAPYEQYF. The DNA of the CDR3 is TGTGCCCGGGGGGACGCTCCCTACGAGCAGTACTTC. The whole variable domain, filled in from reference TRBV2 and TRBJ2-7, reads EPEVTQTPSHQVTQMGQEVILRCVPISNHLYFYWYRQILGQKVEFLVSFYNNEISEKSEIFDDQFSVERPDGSNFTLKIRSTKLEDSAMYFCARGDAPYEQYFGPGTRLTVT.

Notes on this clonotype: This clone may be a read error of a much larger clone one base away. The CDR3 is CGVEDRRRAYNEQFF. The CDR3 DNA sequence: TGCGGCGTTGAAGATCGAAGGAGGGCCTACAATGAGCAGTTCTTC. The chain combines TRBV29-1 with TRBJ2-1; possible D gene TRBD2, 6 bases. Germline V gene lookup returns CDR1 SQVTM and CDR2 ANQGSEA. There are 15 residues in the CDR3.

The CDR3 sequence is CASSAGLQSITGGETQYF. The CDR3 bases are TGTGCCAGCAGCGCGGGCCTCCAATCTATTACTGGGGGAGAGACCCAGTACTTC. The rearrangement joins TRBV7-9 to TRBJ2-5; D may be TRBD1 or TRBD2 (5 bases each). Germline V gives CDR1 SEHNR, CDR2 FQNEAQ (reference sequence). The V end was cut by 5 bases, the J end by 4 bases, with 26 bases between. The CDR3 contains 18 residues.

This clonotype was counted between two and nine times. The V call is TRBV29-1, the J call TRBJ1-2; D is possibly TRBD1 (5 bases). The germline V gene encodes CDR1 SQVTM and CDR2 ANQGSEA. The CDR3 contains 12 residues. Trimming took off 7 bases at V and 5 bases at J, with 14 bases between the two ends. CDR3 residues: CSDRDGGYGYTF. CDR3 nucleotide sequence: TGCAGCGATCGGGACGGAGGATATGGCTACACCTTC. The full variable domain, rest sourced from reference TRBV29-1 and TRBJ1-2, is SAVISQKPSRDICQRGTSLTIQCQVDSQVTMMFWYRQQPGQSLTLIATANQGSEATYESGFVIDKFPISRPNLTFSTLTVSNMSPEDSSIYLCSDRDGGYGYTFGSGTRLTVV.

The DNA for the CDR3 is TGCAGCACACGGGGTATTTGGGGCTCCTACAATGAGCAGTTCTTC. Translation gives CSTRGIWGSYNEQFF. The J gene is TRBJ2-1, the V gene TRBV20-1, with TRBD2 as a possible D gene (5 bases). The CDR3 is made up of 15 amino acids. From germline, CDR1 is DFQATT and CDR2 SNEGSKA (reference sequence).

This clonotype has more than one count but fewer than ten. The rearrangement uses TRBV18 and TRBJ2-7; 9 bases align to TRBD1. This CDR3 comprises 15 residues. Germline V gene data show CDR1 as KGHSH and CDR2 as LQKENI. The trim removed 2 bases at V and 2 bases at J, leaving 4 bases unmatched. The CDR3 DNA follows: TGTGCCAGCTCACCATTGGACAGGGGAGCCTACGAGCAGTACTTC. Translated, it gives CASSPLDRGAYEQYF.

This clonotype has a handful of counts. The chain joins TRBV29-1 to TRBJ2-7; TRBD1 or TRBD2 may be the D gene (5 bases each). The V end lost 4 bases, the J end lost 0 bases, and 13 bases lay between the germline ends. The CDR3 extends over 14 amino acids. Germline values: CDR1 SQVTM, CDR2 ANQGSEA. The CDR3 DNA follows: TGCAGCGTTGGGGACCCGACGCGCTCCTACGAGCAGTACTTC. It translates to CSVGDPTRSYEQYF.

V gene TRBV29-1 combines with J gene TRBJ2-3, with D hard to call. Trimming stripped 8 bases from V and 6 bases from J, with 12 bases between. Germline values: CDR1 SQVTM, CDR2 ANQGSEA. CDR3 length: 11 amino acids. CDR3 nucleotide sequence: TGCAGCCATCTTCCCCACGATACGCAGTATTTT. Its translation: CSHLPHDTQYF.

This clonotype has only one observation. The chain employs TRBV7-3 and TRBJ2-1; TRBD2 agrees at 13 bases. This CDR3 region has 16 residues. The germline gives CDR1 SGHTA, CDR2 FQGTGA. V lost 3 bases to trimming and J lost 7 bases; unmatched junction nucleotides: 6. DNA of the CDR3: TGTGCCAGCAGCTTTATGGGACTAGCGGGGAGGAATGAGCAGTTCTTC. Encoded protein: CASSFMGLAGRNEQFF.

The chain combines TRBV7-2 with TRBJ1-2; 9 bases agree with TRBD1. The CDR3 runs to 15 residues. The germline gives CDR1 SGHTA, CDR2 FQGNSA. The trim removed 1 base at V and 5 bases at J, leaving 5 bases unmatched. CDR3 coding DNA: TGTGCCAGCAGCTTAGTATGGACAGGGGCATATGGCTACACCTTC. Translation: CASSLVWTGAYGYTF.

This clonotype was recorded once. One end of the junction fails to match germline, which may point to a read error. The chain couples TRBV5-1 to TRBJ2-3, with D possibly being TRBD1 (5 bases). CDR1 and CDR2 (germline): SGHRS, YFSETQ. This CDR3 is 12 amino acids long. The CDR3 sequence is CASSWGKDMQYF. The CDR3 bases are TGCGCCAGCAGCTGGGGCAAGGATATGCAGTATTTT.